This TCR beta chain was profiled in a study of T-cell memory formation after mild COVID-19. About the research overall: Clustering of TCRs was largely donor specific.

General study points: Among CD4+ contracting clones, most were CM and EM, and CD8+ ones EMRA. Memory sampled before infection contained some responding clones, suggesting cross-reactive memory joined.

Germline assignment: CDR1 LGHDT and CDR2 YNNKEL (reference sequence). The CDR3 length is 15 residues. Trimming shortened V by 0 bases and J by 1 base, and 8 bases separated the two germline ends. Many counts were recorded for this clonotype. The antigen remains undetermined. Using constant-segment primers, 5'RACE produced TCR alpha and TCR beta cDNA libraries carrying sample barcodes and UMIs. One entry per CDR3 protein results from TCRdb running MiXCR on the 5' RACE reads. Here the sample spans just over 350,000 distinct CDR3 sequences, about an eighth being singletons. The V gene is TRBV3-1, the J gene TRBJ2-3, with D uncertain. What was sequenced was PBMCs or a T cell subset sorted from them (not recorded which). The clonotype was recovered from a young man who had mild COVID-19 (a few samples of this study predate the infection). Cell type and time point are not known. The CDR3 DNA reads TGTGCCAGCAGCCAAGACCTTAGAGGCACAGATACGCAGTATTTT. Encoded protein: CASSQDLRGTDTQYF.